These 20 T cell receptor beta chains share one sample of origin, sequenced in a study of technical replicates of blood from a handful of donors. The repertoire was sequenced with immunoSEQ multiplex PCR; TCRdb's copy has only in-frame clones and lacks some. The data contain fewer than 80,000 clones, around nine tenths of them seen just once; the ten biggest clones take up 4% to 5.5%. The specimen sequenced was PBMCs. These receptors were obtained from a human donor in good health. Some clones in this sample may be carry-over from other donors' samples.

This clone came up once. The chain links TRBV10-3 to TRBJ1-1; 7 bases map to TRBD1. The CDR3 length is 14 residues. J gave up 2 bases and V 5 bases, and 5 bases lay outside the gene matches. Per germline, CDR1 ENHRY and CDR2 SYGVKD. The CDR3 loop is CAISSRDSNTEAFF. DNA for the CDR3: TGTGCCATCAGTAGCCGGGACAGCAACACTGAAGCTTTCTTT.

V is TRBV25-1 and J is TRBJ2-7; 11 bases fit TRBD2. This CDR3 has 16 residues. V lost 1 base to trimming and J lost 1 base; unmatched junction nucleotides: 3. CDR1 and CDR2 (germline): MGHDK, SYGVNS. As DNA, the CDR3 is TGTGCCAGCAGTGAATTCGGGACTAGCGGTTCCTACGAGCAGTACTTC. Its protein is CASSEFGTSGSYEQYF.

CDR3 in amino acids: CASSLNPGRADTQYF. The CDR3 coding sequence is TGTGCCAGCAGCTTGAATCCAGGGAGGGCAGATACGCAGTATTTT. The chain employs TRBV5-6 and TRBJ2-3; 7 nucleotides match TRBD2. Trimming took 1 base from V and 4 from J; bases not matched to a gene: 6. The CDR3 runs 15 residues. Germline V gene sequence: CDR1 SGHDT, CDR2 YYEEEE. Full variable domain (rest looked up from reference TRBV5-6 and TRBJ2-3): DAGVTQSPTHLIKTRGQQVTLRCSPKSGHDTVSWYQQALGQGPQFIFQYYEEEERQRGNFPDRFSGHQFPNYSSELNVNALLLGDSALYLCASSLNPGRADTQYFGPGTRLTVL.

J is TRBJ2-7 and V is TRBV6-5, with 8 positions matching TRBD1. This CDR3 contains 15 residues. After removal of 0 bases from V and 6 bases from J, the junction contained 7 bases not matched to a gene. Looked up from germline, CDR1 is MNHEY and CDR2 is SVGAGI. This chain's CDR3 is CASSYSRGTGFEQYF. As DNA, the CDR3 is TGTGCCAGCAGTTACTCAAGAGGGACAGGTTTCGAGCAGTACTTC.

V gene TRBV19 combines with J gene TRBJ2-7; a possible D gene is TRBD1 (5 bases). This CDR3 is built from 13 residues. Germline CDR1 is LNHDA and CDR2 is SQIVND (reference sequence). Trimming took 6 bases from V and 0 from J, leaving 9 bases between them. The CDR3 reads CASSRQSSYEQYF. The CDR3 DNA reads as TGTGCCAGTAGCAGACAGAGCTCCTACGAGCAGTACTTC.

The chain is built from TRBV6-1 and TRBJ2-6; no definite D call. The CDR3 runs to 13 residues. The V gene's germline CDR1 is MNHNS and CDR2 SASEGT. Trimming pared 7 bases from V and 0 bases from J, leaving 4 bases between. DNA for the CDR3: TGTGCCAGCACCCTCTCTGGGGCCAACGTCCTGACTTTC. Amino acid sequence: CASTLSGANVLTF.

This rearrangement joins TRBV5-8 to TRBJ1-4, with 9 bases aligning to TRBD1. Trimming removed 4 bases from V and 5 bases from J; junction bases left unmatched: 6. The CDR3 runs to 15 residues. Germline CDR1 SGHTS, CDR2 YDEGEE. The DNA for the CDR3 is TGTGCCAGCAGCCCTACAGGGGGCGCGAATGAAAAACTGTTTTTT. Translated: CASSPTGGANEKLFF.

The chain recombines TRBV5-6 with TRBJ2-7; perhaps TRBD1 as D (5 bases). Trimming took off 0 bases at V and 5 bases at J, with 12 bases between the two ends. Germline V lookup: CDR1 SGHDT, CDR2 YYEEEE. There are 14 residues in the CDR3. Here the CDR3 reads CASSLVDPGHEQYF. CDR3 DNA: TGTGCCAGCAGCTTGGTCGATCCAGGGCACGAGCAGTACTTC.

This chain connects TRBV21-1 to TRBJ1-1; TRBD1 is taken as the D call from the table, unchecked against the DNA. TRBV21-1 is a recognized pseudogene. The CDR3 covers 12 residues. This chain's CDR3 is CASSGGTDEAFF. The CDR3 nucleotides read TGTGCCAGCAGCGGAGGGACAGATGAAGCTTTCTTT.

The V gene is TRBV5-5, the J gene TRBJ1-2, with D possibly being TRBD1 (6 bases). There are 16 residues in the CDR3. Trimming cost V 4 bases and J 1 base, with 17 bases left between them. Germline V gives CDR1 SGHKS, CDR2 YYEKEE (reference sequence). CDR3 coding DNA: TGTGCCAGCAGCCTCCATGGCGGGGGGCTTAACTATGGCTACACCTTC. Its protein is CASSLHGGGLNYGYTF.

This clone was counted between two and nine times. The chain joins TRBV20-1 to TRBJ1-1, with D possibly being TRBD1 (6 bases). This CDR3 comprises 11 residues. V lost 4 bases and J lost 6, with 9 bases in between. The germline gives CDR1 DFQATT, CDR2 SNEGSKA (reference sequence). CDR3 in amino acids: CSATDRPEAFF. CDR3 in DNA: TGCAGTGCTACAGACAGGCCTGAAGCTTTCTTT.

This sequence joins TRBV5-1 and TRBJ1-1; 11 bases match TRBD1. From germline, CDR1 is SGHRS and CDR2 YFSETQ. This CDR3 spans 15 amino acids. V trimming: 5 bases; J trimming: 7 bases; junction bases outside the gene matches: 10. This chain's CDR3 is CASRIGTGGGGEAFF. CDR3 nucleotides: TGCGCCAGCAGGATCGGGACAGGGGGAGGGGGTGAAGCTTTCTTT.

This chain joins TRBV5-4 and TRBJ1-6; the match to TRBD1 covers 8 bases. Looked up from germline, CDR1 is SGHNT and CDR2 is YYREEE (reference sequence). This CDR3 is built from 20 residues. Unmatched junction bases numbered 17, after V lost 2 bases and J lost 4 bases. CDR3 region: CASSFKLPGQGSSYNSPLHF. The CDR3 DNA reads as TGTGCCAGCAGCTTTAAGCTTCCAGGACAGGGAAGTTCATATAATTCACCCCTCCACTTT.

This clone was detected only once. DNA of the CDR3: TGTGCCAGCAGCTTAATGGGGACTAGCAGCACAGATACGCAGTATTTT. Its protein is CASSLMGTSSTDTQYF. The V gene is TRBV7-2, the J gene TRBJ2-3, with 9 bases matching TRBD2. Germline CDR1 reads SGHTA; CDR2 reads FQGNSA. CDR3 length: 16 residues. J was trimmed by 0 bases and V by 2 bases; bases with no gene match: 3.

The V gene is TRBV2, the J gene TRBJ1-3; D is uncertain. Trimming removed 4 bases from V and 0 bases from J, with 10 bases in between. This CDR3 has 15 residues. CDR1 is SNHLY and CDR2 is FYNNEI in the germline V gene. CDR3 loop: CASSADGGSGNTIYF. The CDR3 DNA sequence: TGTGCCAGCAGTGCGGACGGAGGCTCTGGAAACACCATATATTTT.

V and J are TRBV7-6 and TRBJ1-2; tentatively, D is TRBD1 (5 bases). The germline V and J ends were trimmed by 5 bases and 8 bases, with 15 bases remaining between them. The CDR3 loop spans 13 amino acids. The germline V gene encodes CDR1 SGHVS and CDR2 FNYEAQ. Here the CDR3 reads CASSPSGGRGYTF. The CDR3 DNA sequence: TGTGCCAGCAGCCCATCCGGGGGAAGGGGCTACACCTTC.

The gene calls are TRBV29-1 and TRBJ2-3, with D possibly TRBD1 on 5 matching bases. V dropped 8 bases and J dropped 0 bases, with 12 bases sitting between them. The CDR3 runs 13 residues. Germline-derived CDR1 and CDR2 are SQVTM and ANQGSEA. CDR3 protein: CSFRRQSTDTQYF. The CDR3 region has the DNA TGCAGCTTCAGAAGACAGAGCACAGATACGCAGTATTTT.

The chain couples TRBV6-4 to TRBJ2-6; the D is unclear. The CDR3 extends over 14 amino acids. Per the germline V gene, CDR1 is MRHNA and CDR2 is SNTAGT. The germline V and J ends were trimmed by 3 bases and 1 base, with 4 bases remaining between them. The DNA of the CDR3 is TGTGCCAGCAGTGAACGGTCTGGGGCCAACGTCCTGACTTTC. It codes for CASSERSGANVLTF.

Only one count was recorded for this clone. The genes are TRBV14 and TRBJ2-2; the match to TRBD2 covers 12 bases. This CDR3 spans 19 amino acids. V lost 2 bases and J lost 0; bases outside the gene matches: 7. The germline V gene encodes CDR1 SGHDN and CDR2 FVKESK. This chain's CDR3 is CASSQLRPSGGANTGELFF. CDR3 in DNA: TGTGCCAGCAGCCAACTTCGGCCTAGCGGGGGGGCGAACACCGGGGAGCTGTTTTTT. Filled out from reference TRBV14 and TRBJ2-2, the complete variable domain reads EAGVTQFPSHSVIEKGQTVTLRCDPISGHDNLYWYRRVMGKEIKFLLHFVKESKQDESGMPNNRFLAERTGGTYSTLKVQPAELEDSGVYFCASSQLRPSGGANTGELFFGEGSRLTVL.

The V call is TRBV5-1, the J call TRBJ2-3, with TRBD1 identical over 7 bases. V lost 5 bases to trimming and J lost 1 base; unmatched junction nucleotides: 1. Germline V gene sequence: CDR1 SGHRS, CDR2 YFSETQ. The CDR3 totals 13 residues. CDR3 bases: TGCGCCAGCAGTGGACAGGGCACAGATACGCAGTATTTT. It specifies CASSGQGTDTQYF.